This record concerns one T cell receptor beta chain sequence. Many counts were recorded for this clonotype. No antigen is known for it. No base quality information exists; no much larger clone differs at one position. These data belong to a study of response to subunit inactivated influenza vaccine (dated by TCRdb to the late 2010s). About the full investigation: Deep quantitative profiling of the T cell receptor repertoire was used in the study to follow responses to a trivalent subunit inactivated influenza vaccine.

On the study overall, not on this receptor specifically: It was suggested by the authors that each seasonal influenza vaccination may recruit only a limited number of new T cells.

Libraries were built with RT-PCR. For sequencing, an Illumina HiSeq 2500 was employed. TCRdb took the public reads, trimmed them with fastp at Q25, ran MiXCR for clone calling and kept in-frame beta chains. Duplicate CDR3 protein sequences are folded into a single record with the most common DNA and genes. This sample gives some 540,000 distinct CDR3 sequences in total; under 30% of them show up just once. 2.5% to 3% of the sample belongs to the ten largest clones. The germline V gene (reference sequence) yields LNHNV for CDR1 and YYDKDF for CDR2. V sheds 0 bases and J sheds 4 bases, leaving 4 bases between their ends. Reading from cysteine to phenylalanine, the CDR3 counts 12 amino acids. CDR3 DNA is the only sequence kept; it has 36 bases, read in frame from the first base. This same sample was also taken into another study, of T cells expressing NK-cell markers. As the second paper documents: 5'RACE template switching, by which a universal primer site and unique molecular identifiers were added, was used to make TCR beta cDNA libraries. In sorted CD3+CD56+NKG2C+, CD3+CD56+NKG2C- and CD3+CD56-NKG2C+ T-cell subsets from several donors, TCR beta-chain repertoires were profiled. Of the eight sequenced donors, seven were found to be HCMV-seropositive and one was found to be HCMV-seronegative. In several experiments an anti-gammadeltaTCR antibody was added to restrict sorting to alphabetaTCR-expressing T cells. In over five donors, the dominant CD3+CD56+NKG2C+ clonotypes were among the top 10 CD8+ clonotypes and accounted for roughly 1.0-7.0% of CD8+ T cells. Those dominant clonotypes were again the most abundant among CD3+CD56-NKG2C+ cells in a few donors, at roughly 28.3-65%. Whether the expanded NKG2C-expressing T cell clones were specific for HCMV antigens was left unclear. Randomly selected healthy volunteers, three men and five women, were used as the eight sequenced donors. HCMV-specific IgG was detected in serum with a commercial ELISA kit to determine HCMV serostatus. Ficoll density gradient centrifugation was used to isolate peripheral blood mononuclear cells from blood. CD4+ and CD8+ T cells were isolated from PBMC by magnetic immunoseparation with Miltenyi isolation kits. Synthesis of cDNA was primed from the TCR beta constant segment and was followed by two consecutive PCR amplification steps. The libraries were sequenced on Illumina HiSeq 2000/2500, MiSeq or NextSeq, producing 2 x 150 bp reads. Reads were demultiplexed and grouped by UMI with MIGEC, and clonotypes were assembled and quantified with MiTCR. To remove erroneous sequences, TCR cDNA sequences were retained only when supported by two or more reads. The tcR package was used for downstream repertoire analysis, and clonotypes were matched across fractions by CDR3 nucleotide sequence plus V segment. VDJmatch was used to annotate antigen specificity against VDJdb, with one amino acid substitution allowed in CDR3.

The chain is encoded by TRBV15 joined to TRBJ2-7; the D gene cannot be named for sure. The source of this sequence is a man aged 50-60 years who received an inactivated influenza vaccine. Donor details come from another sample of the same person, matched by shared clones. The sequenced sample was CD4+ T cells sorted from PBMCs, obtained roughly 12 days after vaccination. The bases are TGTGCCACCAGCAGAGATCGATACGAGCAGTACTTC. Translated, it gives CATSRDRYEQYF. Extended through the reference TRBV15 and TRBJ2-7 proteins, this CDR3 yields the full variable domain: DAMVIQNPRYQVTQFGKPVTLSCSQTLNHNVMYWYQQKSSQAPKLLFHYYDKDFNNEADTPDNFQSRRPNTSFCFLDIRSPGLGDTAMYLCATSRDRYEQYFGPGTRLTVT.